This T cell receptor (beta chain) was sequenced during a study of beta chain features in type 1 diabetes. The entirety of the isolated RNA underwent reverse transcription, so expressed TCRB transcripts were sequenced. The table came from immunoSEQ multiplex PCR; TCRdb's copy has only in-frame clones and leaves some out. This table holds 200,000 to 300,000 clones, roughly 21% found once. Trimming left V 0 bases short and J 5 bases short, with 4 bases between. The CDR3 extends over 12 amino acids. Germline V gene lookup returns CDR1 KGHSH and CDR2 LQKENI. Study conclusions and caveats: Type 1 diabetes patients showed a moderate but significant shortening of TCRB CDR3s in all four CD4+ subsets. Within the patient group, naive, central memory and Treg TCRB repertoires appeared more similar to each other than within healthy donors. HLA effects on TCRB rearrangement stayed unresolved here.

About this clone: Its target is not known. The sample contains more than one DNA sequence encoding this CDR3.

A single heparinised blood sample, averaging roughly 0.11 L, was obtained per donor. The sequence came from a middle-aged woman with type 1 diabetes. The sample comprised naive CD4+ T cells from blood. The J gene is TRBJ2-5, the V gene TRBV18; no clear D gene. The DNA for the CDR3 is TGTGCCAGCTCACCACCGGCCGAGACCCAGTACTTC. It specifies CASSPPAETQYF. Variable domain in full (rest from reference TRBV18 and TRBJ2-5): NAGVMQNPRHLVRRRGQEARLRCSPMKGHSHVYWYRQLPEEGLKFMVYLQKENIIDESGMPKERFSAEFPKEGPSILRIQQVVRGDSAAYFCASSPPAETQYFGPGTRLLVL.